Below, 2 T cell receptor beta chains from the same sample are listed, as sequenced in a study of shared clonotypes between healthy human individuals. CD45RO-negative, CCR7-selected cells formed the naive CD8 fraction, which excluded terminally differentiated effector memory CD45RA+ cells. Clones were sequenced by immunoSEQ multiplex PCR, and TCRdb holds only the in-frame ones, with some missing. Of around 620,000 clones listed, approximately 96% are singletons. The source material was naive CD8+ T cells sorted from blood. The receptors shown here come from a woman under 40 in good health.

The chain has TRBV19 and TRBJ1-5; no clear D gene. This CDR3 region has 14 residues. Germline V CDR1 and CDR2: LNHDA, SQIVND (reference sequence). V was pared by 1 base and J by 0 bases, with 4 bases between. The CDR3 region has the DNA TGTGCCAGTAGTATAGTGGATAGCAATCAGCCCCAGCATTTT. This encodes CASSIVDSNQPQHF. Full variable domain (missing parts from reference TRBV19 and TRBJ1-5): DGGITQSPKYLFRKEGQNVTLSCEQNLNHDAMYWYRQDPGQGLRLIYYSQIVNDFQKGDIAEGYSVSREKKESFPLTVTSAQKNPTAFYLCASSIVDSNQPQHFGDGTRLSIL.

This chain joins TRBV9 and TRBJ2-1; D gene ambiguous. Germline V gene sequence: CDR1 SGDLS, CDR2 YYNGEE. This CDR3 region has 14 residues. Trimming removed 3 bases from V and 5 bases from J, with 12 bases in between. The CDR3 nucleotides read TGTGCCAGCAGCGGGAACGAAGGCGACAATGAGCAGTTCTTC. It specifies CASSGNEGDNEQFF.